This T cell receptor (beta chain) came from a study of blood T cell repertoires in COVID-19. Study at large: Researchers got acute and convalescent COVID-19 samples from the United States, Italy and Spain. PBMCs, B-cell-depleted T cells, or T cells provided the cDNA or gDNA that made up the material.

Clones were sequenced by immunoSEQ multiplex PCR, and TCRdb holds only the in-frame ones, with some missing. The sample has 150,000 or so clones, over 75% seen once; the top ten hold around 45%. The specimen sequenced was peripheral blood. The origin of this receptor is a human donor in a cohort sampled during active COVID-19.

CDR3 amino acids: CASSSGTSGRAGDTQYF. The CDR3 coding sequence is TGTGCCAGCAGCTCCGGGACTAGCGGGAGGGCCGGAGATACGCAGTATTTT. V is TRBV5-4 and J is TRBJ2-3; 16 positions agree with TRBD2. Losses at the gene ends were 3 bases for V and 5 bases for J; bases not matched to a gene: 6. Germline V lookup: CDR1 SGHNT, CDR2 YYREEE (reference sequence). CDR3 length: 17 residues.